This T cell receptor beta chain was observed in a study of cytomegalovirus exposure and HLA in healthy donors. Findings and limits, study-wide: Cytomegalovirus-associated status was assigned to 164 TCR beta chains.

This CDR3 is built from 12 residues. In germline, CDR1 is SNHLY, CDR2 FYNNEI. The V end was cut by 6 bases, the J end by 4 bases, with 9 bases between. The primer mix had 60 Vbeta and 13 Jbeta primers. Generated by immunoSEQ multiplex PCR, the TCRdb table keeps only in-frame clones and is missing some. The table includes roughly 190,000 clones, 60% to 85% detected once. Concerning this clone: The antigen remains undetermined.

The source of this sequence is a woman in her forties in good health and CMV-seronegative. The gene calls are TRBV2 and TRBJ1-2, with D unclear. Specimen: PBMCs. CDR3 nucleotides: TGTGCCAGCAGGGGAGAAAGCTATGGCTACACCTTC. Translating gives CASRGESYGYTF.